Shown below are 10 T cell receptor beta chains from a single sample sequenced in a study of blood T cell repertoires in COVID-19. Sequencing was performed with immunoSEQ multiplex PCR; in TCRdb, only in-frame clones are kept and a portion is missing. This table holds roughly 230,000 clones, 82% found once. The source material was PBMCs or T cells enriched from blood (not recorded which). Receptor source: a woman aged 60-70 years who had recovered from COVID-19.

This chain uses TRBV6-1 with TRBJ2-7, with unresolved D. The V and J ends lost 2 bases and 7 bases respectively, with 12 bases between them. The CDR3 length is 13 residues. Germline assignment: CDR1 MNHNS and CDR2 SASEGT. The CDR3 sequence: CASSELPTGEQYF. CDR3 bases: TGTGCCAGCAGTGAATTACCGACTGGGGAGCAGTACTTC.

The chain employs TRBV19 and TRBJ1-5; 7 bases line up with TRBD1. The length of the CDR3 is 14 residues. V lost 6 bases, J lost 5 bases, and 7 bases stayed unmatched. The V gene's germline CDR1 is LNHDA and CDR2 SQIVND (reference sequence). The CDR3 DNA sequence: TGTGCCAGTAGAGAGACAGGGAGTTATCAGCCCCAGCATTTT. As protein: CASRETGSYQPQHF.

V usage is TRBV4-2 and J usage is TRBJ2-7, with TRBD2 as a possible D gene (5 bases). V was clipped by 4 bases and J by 5 bases, with 18 bases between them. CDR3 length equals 15 residues. CDR1 LGHNA and CDR2 YNFKEQ come from the germline V gene. The CDR3 DNA is TGTGCCAGCAGCCCGGGGTACCAGCTAGTCCACGAGCAGTACTTC. Translation: CASSPGYQLVHEQYF.

The rearrangement uses TRBV7-2 and TRBJ1-5; a weak D match, TRBD1 (6 bases). V shed 5 bases and J shed 7 bases, with 21 bases lying between them. The germline V gene encodes CDR1 SGHTA and CDR2 FQGNSA. The CDR3 runs to 16 residues. The CDR3: CASSPTPARGHQPQHF. The CDR3, as DNA: TGTGCCAGCAGCCCCACCCCGGCCAGGGGACACCAGCCCCAGCATTTT.

This clone was counted only a few times. The chain couples TRBV19 to TRBJ1-4; a weak D match, TRBD1 (6 bases). Trimming cost V 6 bases and J 6 bases, with 17 bases left between them. The germline CDR1 and CDR2 sequences are LNHDA and SQIVND (reference sequence). The CDR3 covers 15 residues. CDR3 DNA: TGTGCCAGTAGCCCCACCCCAGGGGTAGATGAAAAACTGTTTTTT. Amino acids: CASSPTPGVDEKLFF.

The chain combines TRBV25-1 with TRBJ1-4; 8 bases match TRBD1. Germline assignment: CDR1 MGHDK and CDR2 SYGVNS. After removal of 6 bases from V and 5 bases from J, the junction contained 11 bases not matched to a gene. The length of the CDR3 is 16 residues. In DNA, the CDR3 is TGTGCCAGCAGCATAACCTGGACAGGGAGAAATGAAAAACTGTTTTTT. Its protein is CASSITWTGRNEKLFF.

Here the CDR3 reads CASSPDRGSYGYTF. CDR3 nucleotide sequence: TGTGCCAGCAGCCCGGACAGGGGTAGCTATGGCTACACCTTC. The chain employs TRBV3-1 (or the pseudogene TRBV3-2) and TRBJ1-2, with TRBD1 identical over 9 bases. Looked up from germline, CDR1 is LGHDT and CDR2 is YNNKEL (reference sequence). The V gene end was trimmed by 4 bases and the J gene end by 4 bases; junction bases not matched to a gene: 4. This CDR3 spans 14 amino acids.

CDR3: CASSPRRGANYGYTF. The CDR3, as DNA: TGCGCCAGCAGCCCCCGACGGGGAGCTAACTATGGCTACACCTTC. V is TRBV4-3 and J is TRBJ1-2; D is ambiguous. Germline CDR1 reads LGHNA; CDR2 reads YSLEER. The CDR3 covers 15 residues. The V end was cut by 4 bases, the J end by 0 bases, with 12 bases between.

The chain couples TRBV21-1 to TRBJ2-7; TRBD1 is the table's D call, not checked against the DNA. TRBV21-1 counts as a pseudogene. The CDR3 spans 14 residues. CDR3 amino acids: CASSKGRIQYEQYF. The DNA of the CDR3 is TGTGCCAGCAGCAAGGGGCGGATTCAGTACGAGCAGTACTTC.

The rearrangement uses TRBV21-1 and TRBJ1-4; the D call of TRBD1 is as the table states it, not checked on the DNA. TRBV21-1 has pseudogene status. CDR3 length: 17 residues. Written as DNA, the CDR3 is TGTGCCAGCAGCAAATCCGGGACAGAGACAACTAATGAAAAACTGTTTTTT. Its translation: CASSKSGTETTNEKLFF.